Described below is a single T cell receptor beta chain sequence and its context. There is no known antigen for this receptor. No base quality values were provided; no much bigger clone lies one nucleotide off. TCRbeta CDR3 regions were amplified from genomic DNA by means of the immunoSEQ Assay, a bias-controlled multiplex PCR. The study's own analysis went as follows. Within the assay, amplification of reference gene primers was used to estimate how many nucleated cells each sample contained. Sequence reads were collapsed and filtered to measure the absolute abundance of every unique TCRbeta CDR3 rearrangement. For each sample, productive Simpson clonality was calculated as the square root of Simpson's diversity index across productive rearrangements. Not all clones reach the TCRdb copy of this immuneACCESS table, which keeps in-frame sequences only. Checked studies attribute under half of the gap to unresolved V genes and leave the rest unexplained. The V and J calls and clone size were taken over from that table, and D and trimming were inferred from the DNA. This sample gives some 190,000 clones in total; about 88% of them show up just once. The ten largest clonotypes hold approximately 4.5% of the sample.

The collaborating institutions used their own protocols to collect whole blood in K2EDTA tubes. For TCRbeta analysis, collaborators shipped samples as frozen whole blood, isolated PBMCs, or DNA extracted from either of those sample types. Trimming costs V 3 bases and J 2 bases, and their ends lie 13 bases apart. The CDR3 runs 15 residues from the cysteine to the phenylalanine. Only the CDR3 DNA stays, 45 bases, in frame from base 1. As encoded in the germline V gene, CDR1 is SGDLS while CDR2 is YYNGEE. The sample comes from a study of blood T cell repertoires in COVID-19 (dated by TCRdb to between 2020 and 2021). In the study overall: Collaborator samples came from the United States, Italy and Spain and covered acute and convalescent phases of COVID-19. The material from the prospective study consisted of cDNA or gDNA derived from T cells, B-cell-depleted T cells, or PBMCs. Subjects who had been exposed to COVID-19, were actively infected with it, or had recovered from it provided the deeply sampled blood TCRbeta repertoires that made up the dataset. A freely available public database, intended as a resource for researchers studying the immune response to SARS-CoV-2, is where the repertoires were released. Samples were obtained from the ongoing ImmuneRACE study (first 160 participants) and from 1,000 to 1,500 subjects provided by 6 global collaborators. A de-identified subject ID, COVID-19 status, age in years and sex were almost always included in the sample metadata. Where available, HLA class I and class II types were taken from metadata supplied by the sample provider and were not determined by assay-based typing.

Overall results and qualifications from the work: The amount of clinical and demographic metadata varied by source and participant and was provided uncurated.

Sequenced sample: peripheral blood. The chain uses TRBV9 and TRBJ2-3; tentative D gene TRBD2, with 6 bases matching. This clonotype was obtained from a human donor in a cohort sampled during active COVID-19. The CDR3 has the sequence CASSARGLFTDTQYF. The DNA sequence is TGTGCCAGCAGCGCCCGGGGACTTTTCACAGATACGCAGTATTTT.